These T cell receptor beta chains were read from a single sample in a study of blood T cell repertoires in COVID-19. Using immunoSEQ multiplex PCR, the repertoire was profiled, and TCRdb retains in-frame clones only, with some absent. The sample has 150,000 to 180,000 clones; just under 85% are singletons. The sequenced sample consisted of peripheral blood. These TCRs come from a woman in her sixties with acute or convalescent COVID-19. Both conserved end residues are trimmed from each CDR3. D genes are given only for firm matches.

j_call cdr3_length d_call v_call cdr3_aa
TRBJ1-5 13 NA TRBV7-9 ASSLGVGVNQPQH
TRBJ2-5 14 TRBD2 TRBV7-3 ASSSNAGTSGETQY
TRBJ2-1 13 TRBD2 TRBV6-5 ASRKTGGAYNEQF
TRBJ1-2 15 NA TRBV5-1 ASSLEAGTLIGYGYT
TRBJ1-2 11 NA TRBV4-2 ASERIEGDGYT
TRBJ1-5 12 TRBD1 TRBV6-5 ASRPGGGGQPQH
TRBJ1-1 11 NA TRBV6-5 ASSYSRNTEAF
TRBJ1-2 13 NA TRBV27 ASSSSEGGGYGYT
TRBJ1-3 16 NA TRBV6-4 ASSDIDSRRMPGNTIY
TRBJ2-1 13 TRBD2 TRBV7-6 ASSFLAGANNEQF
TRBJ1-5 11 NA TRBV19 ASSTVSNQPQH
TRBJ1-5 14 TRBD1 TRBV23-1 ASSQSLGTGYQPQH
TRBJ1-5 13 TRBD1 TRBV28 ASSSGGASNQPQH
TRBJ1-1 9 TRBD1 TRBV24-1 ATSDLWDRW
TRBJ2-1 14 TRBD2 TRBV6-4 ASSVLAGSSYNEQF
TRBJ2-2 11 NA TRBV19 ASSPQGNGELF
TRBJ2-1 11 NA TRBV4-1 ASSPAVRNEQF
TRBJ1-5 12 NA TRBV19 ASSIRTDNQPQH
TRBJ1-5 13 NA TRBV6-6 ASRTGGASNQPQH
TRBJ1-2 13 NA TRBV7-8 ASSLEGGSFEGYT
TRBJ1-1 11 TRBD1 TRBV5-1 ASKDPGGKEAF
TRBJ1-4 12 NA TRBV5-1 ASSLEGVNEKLF
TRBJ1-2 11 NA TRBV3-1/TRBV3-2 ASSQDLGGGYT
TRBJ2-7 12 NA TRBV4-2 ASSQGQDSYEQY
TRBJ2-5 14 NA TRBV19 ASSMRAAGVGETQY
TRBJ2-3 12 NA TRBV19 ATKSPGVTDTQY
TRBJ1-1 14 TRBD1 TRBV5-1 ASSLRQGGMNTEAF
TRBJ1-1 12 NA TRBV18 ASSPPARSTEAF
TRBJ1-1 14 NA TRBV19 ASSIGRTVANTEAF
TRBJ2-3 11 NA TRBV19 ASRAGPKDTQY
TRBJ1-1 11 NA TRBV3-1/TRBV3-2 ASSQLGVTEAF
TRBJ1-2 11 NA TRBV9 ASSADRPYGYT
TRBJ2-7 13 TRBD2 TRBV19 ASTTVAGGTLEQY
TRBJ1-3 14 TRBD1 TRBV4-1 ASSQGQLGSGNTIY
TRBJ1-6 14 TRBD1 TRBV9 ASSVAGGQGASPLH
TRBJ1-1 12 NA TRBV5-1 ASSLGEGRTEAF
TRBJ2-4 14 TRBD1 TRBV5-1 ASSLGLQGAQNIQY
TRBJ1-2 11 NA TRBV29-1 SVESPGKDGYT
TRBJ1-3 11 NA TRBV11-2 ASSLSLADTIY
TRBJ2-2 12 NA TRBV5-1 ASSFQQGSGELF